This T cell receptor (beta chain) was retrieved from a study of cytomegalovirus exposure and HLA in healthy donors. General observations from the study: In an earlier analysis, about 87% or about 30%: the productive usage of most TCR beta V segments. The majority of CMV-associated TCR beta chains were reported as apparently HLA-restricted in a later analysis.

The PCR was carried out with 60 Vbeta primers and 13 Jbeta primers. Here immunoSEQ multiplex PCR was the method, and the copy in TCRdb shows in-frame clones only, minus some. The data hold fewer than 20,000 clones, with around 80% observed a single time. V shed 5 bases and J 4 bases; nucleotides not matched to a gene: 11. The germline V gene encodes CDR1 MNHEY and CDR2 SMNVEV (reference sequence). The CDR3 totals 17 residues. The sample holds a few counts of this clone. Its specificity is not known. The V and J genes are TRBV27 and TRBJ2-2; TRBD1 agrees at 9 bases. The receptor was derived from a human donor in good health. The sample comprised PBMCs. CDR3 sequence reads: CASSPRPGQGFTGELFF. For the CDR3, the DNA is TGTGCCAGCAGTCCCCGCCCCGGACAGGGGTTCACCGGGGAGCTGTTTTTT.